This T cell receptor (beta chain) was sequenced for a study of preoperative IRX-2 immunotherapy in early breast cancer. The germline gives CDR1 MNHGY, CDR2 SAAAGT. This CDR3 is built from 19 residues. The sample's treatment: preoperative locoregional IRX-2 cytokine immunotherapy. Repertoires were generated with immunoSEQ multiplex PCR, while TCRdb's copy carries only in-frame clones and drops some. The sample has approximately 100,000 clones, roughly 85% seen once. This clone appeared a few times. An end of the junction differs from the germline gene, which may be a read error. The receptor was derived from a human donor with breast cancer. This material consisted of tumor tissue, taken after IRX-2 immunotherapy. The chain combines TRBV6-8 with TRBJ1-6; 9 bases agree with TRBD1. The CDR3 DNA follows: TGTGCCATCAGTGGACACAGGGGGCCCATTAGCTCCTATAATTCACCCCTCCACTTT. It specifies CAISGHRGPISSYNSPLHF.